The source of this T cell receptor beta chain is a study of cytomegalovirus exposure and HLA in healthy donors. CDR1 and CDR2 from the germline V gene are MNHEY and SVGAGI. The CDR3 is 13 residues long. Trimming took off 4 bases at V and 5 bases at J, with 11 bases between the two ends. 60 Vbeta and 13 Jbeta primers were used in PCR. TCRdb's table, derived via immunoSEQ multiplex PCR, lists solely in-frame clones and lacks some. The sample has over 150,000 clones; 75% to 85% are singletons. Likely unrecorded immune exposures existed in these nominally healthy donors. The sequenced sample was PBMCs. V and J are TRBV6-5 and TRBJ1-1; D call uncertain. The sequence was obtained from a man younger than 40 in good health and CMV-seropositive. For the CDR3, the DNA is TGTGCCAGCAGTTTCGGTCGGGAAACTGAAGCTTTCTTT. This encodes CASSFGRETEAFF.